Presented here are 27 T cell receptor beta chains from one specimen sequenced in a study of blood T cell repertoires in COVID-19. Repertoires were generated with immunoSEQ multiplex PCR, while TCRdb's copy carries only in-frame clones and drops some. The data contain approximately 190,000 clones, roughly four fifths of them singletons. The sample taken for sequencing was peripheral blood. These receptors were collected from a woman in her forties with acute or convalescent COVID-19.

This clone has just one count. The genes are TRBV10-3 and TRBJ2-1, with 8 nucleotides matching TRBD2. This CDR3 contains 15 residues. CDR1 is ENHRY, CDR2 SYGVKD, per germline. The V gene end was trimmed by 6 bases and the J gene end by 2 bases; junction bases not matched to a gene: 6. As DNA, the CDR3 is TGTGCCATCAGAGGCAGCGGGAGTACCTACAATGAGCAGTTCTTC. It is translated as CAIRGSGSTYNEQFF.

This sequence joins TRBV15 and TRBJ1-2; possibly TRBD1 for D (6 bases). V dropped 5 bases and J dropped 2 bases, with 12 bases sitting between them. The CDR3 covers 14 residues. Germline CDR1 is LNHNV and CDR2 is YYDKDF (reference sequence). In nucleotides, the CDR3 is TGTGCCACCAGCGGGGAACAGGGCAACTATGGCTACACCTTC. Translated, it gives CATSGEQGNYGYTF.

The J gene is TRBJ2-2, the V gene TRBV7-3; the D gene is possibly TRBD2 (5 bases). V was pared by 6 bases and J by 5 bases, with 16 bases between. This CDR3 spans 15 amino acids. Germline CDR1 SGHTA, CDR2 FQGTGA. The CDR3 loop is CASSSSARGTGELFF. For the CDR3, the DNA is TGTGCCAGCAGTTCGAGCGCCCGAGGGACCGGGGAGCTGTTTTTT.

This chain joins TRBV11-2 and TRBJ1-2; D gene uncertain. Trimming shortened V by 1 base and J by 7 bases, and 7 bases separated the two germline ends. This CDR3 is built from 12 residues. Per the germline V gene, CDR1 is SGHAT and CDR2 is FQNNGV. CDR3 sequence reads: CASSLGGSGYTF. In DNA, the CDR3 is TGTGCCAGCAGCTTAGGCGGGAGTGGCTACACCTTC.

The chain links TRBV14 to TRBJ2-5; 9 bases map to TRBD2. The J segment lost 4 bases and the V segment lost 1 base, leaving 7 bases of the junction unmatched. CDR1 and CDR2 from the germline V gene are SGHDN and FVKESK. The CDR3 spans 16 residues. In nucleotides, the CDR3 is TGTGCCAGCAGCCAAGGGGCGGGAGGGTCCGGAGAGACCCAGTACTTC. It encodes CASSQGAGGSGETQYF.

This clone was detected once. This chain uses TRBV5-1 with TRBJ2-1; a possible D gene is TRBD1 (5 bases). V gave up 1 base and J gave up 0 bases, with 8 bases separating them. Germline V CDR1 and CDR2: SGHRS, YFSETQ. There are 15 residues in the CDR3. In nucleotides, the CDR3 is TGCGCCAGCAGCTTGAAAGACAGCTCCTACAATGAGCAGTTCTTC. Protein sequence: CASSLKDSSYNEQFF.

The chain carries TRBV5-1 and TRBJ2-3, with TRBD2 matching 10 bases. In germline, CDR1 is SGHRS, CDR2 YFSETQ. This CDR3 has 19 residues. Trimming at V came to 0 bases and at J to 0 bases, leaving 10 bases not matched to a gene. CDR3 loop: CASSLGLGLATRSTDTQYF. CDR3 in DNA: TGCGCCAGCAGCTTGGGGCTGGGACTAGCGACAAGGAGCACAGATACGCAGTATTTT.

The CDR3 coding sequence is TGTGCCAGCAGCCTCCAAGCGGGGACTGGAAACACCATATATTTT. The encoded protein is CASSLQAGTGNTIYF. This chain joins TRBV3-1 (or the pseudogene TRBV3-2) and TRBJ1-3; D is unclear. Germline lookup yields CDR1 LGHDT and CDR2 YNNKEL (reference sequence). The CDR3 length is 15 residues. Trimming pared 4 bases from V and 2 bases from J, leaving 12 bases between.

The chain uses TRBV5-1 and TRBJ1-4; weak D call: TRBD1 (6 bases). The CDR3 has 13 amino acids. Germline V gives CDR1 SGHRS, CDR2 YFSETQ. The V gene lost 3 bases and the J gene lost 8 bases, with 11 bases spanning the gap. The CDR3 reads CASSYRVGEKLFF. As DNA, the CDR3 is TGCGCCAGCAGCTACAGGGTGGGAGAAAAACTGTTTTTT.

This sequence joins TRBV18 and TRBJ2-5; possibly TRBD2 for D (6 bases). Germline CDR1 reads KGHSH; CDR2 reads LQKENI. Trimming took off 3 bases at V and 4 bases at J, with 21 bases between the two ends. The CDR3 sequence is 17 residues long. CDR3 nucleotides: TGTGCCAGCTCACCTTTCAGAGGGACTCGGGAACGAGAGACCCAGTACTTC. Translating it yields CASSPFRGTRERETQYF.

Notes on this clone: The identical CDR3 is also encoded by other nucleotide sequences in the sample. The chain links TRBV28 to TRBJ1-2; 8 bases align to TRBD1. Losses at the gene ends were 2 bases for V and 8 bases for J; bases not matched to a gene: 7. Per the germline V gene, CDR1 is MDHEN and CDR2 is SYDVKM. The CDR3 is made up of 14 amino acids. The CDR3 reads CASSLTGTGGGYTF. CDR3 DNA sequence: TGTGCCAGCAGTTTAACGGGGACAGGAGGAGGCTACACCTTC.

The CDR3 region is CASAGPGNQPQHF. Written as DNA, the CDR3 is TGTGCCAGCGCAGGGCCTGGAAATCAGCCCCAGCATTTT. The J gene is TRBJ1-5, the V gene TRBV28; tentative D call: TRBD1 (5 bases). V lost 8 bases and J lost 4, with 12 bases in between. CDR1 is MDHEN and CDR2 is SYDVKM in the germline V gene. The CDR3 is 13 residues long. Based on the CDR3 plus reference TRBV28 and TRBJ1-5, the full variable domain is DVKVTQSSRYLVKRTGEKVFLECVQDMDHENMFWYRQDPGLGLRLIYFSYDVKMKEKGDIPEGYSVSREKKERFSLILESASTNQTSMYLCASAGPGNQPQHFGDGTRLSIL.

The V and J genes are TRBV27 and TRBJ1-1; possibly TRBD1 for D (6 bases). With 3 bases removed from V and 5 bases from J, the gap between germline ends came to 10 bases. The CDR3 sequence is 13 residues long. CDR1 and CDR2 (germline): MNHEY, SMNVEV (reference sequence). The CDR3 protein is CASSLVTGTEAFF. For the CDR3, the DNA is TGTGCCAGCAGTTTGGTAACAGGGACTGAAGCTTTCTTT.

This chain uses TRBV19 with TRBJ2-7; the match to TRBD1 covers 10 bases. V was clipped by 3 bases and J by 1 base; unmatched bases: 3. This CDR3 spans 15 amino acids. Germline V gene lookup returns CDR1 LNHDA and CDR2 SQIVND (reference sequence). The CDR3 region has the DNA TGTGCCAGTAGTATCCGGGACAGGGGTTCCTACGAGCAGTACTTC. Residues: CASSIRDRGSYEQYF.

This rearrangement joins TRBV27 to TRBJ1-6; possible D gene TRBD1, 6 bases. With 8 bases removed from V and 0 bases from J, the gap between germline ends came to 8 bases. The CDR3 has 14 amino acids. Per the germline V gene, CDR1 is MNHEY and CDR2 is SMNVEV (reference sequence). CDR3 loop: CASQGFSYNSPLHF. In DNA, the CDR3 is TGTGCCAGCCAGGGGTTCTCCTATAATTCACCCCTCCACTTT.

The rearrangement links TRBV28 to TRBJ2-1; D is undetermined. The V gene lost 5 bases and the J gene lost 3 bases, with 11 bases spanning the gap. CDR1 and CDR2 from the germline V gene are MDHEN and SYDVKM. This CDR3 spans 14 amino acids. As DNA, the CDR3 is TGTGCCAGCAGTCCTCCAGTCGTCTACAATGAGCAGTTCTTC. Its translation: CASSPPVVYNEQFF. Together with reference TRBV28 and TRBJ2-1, the CDR3 gives the full variable domain: DVKVTQSSRYLVKRTGEKVFLECVQDMDHENMFWYRQDPGLGLRLIYFSYDVKMKEKGDIPEGYSVSREKKERFSLILESASTNQTSMYLCASSPPVVYNEQFFGPGTRLTVL.

The J gene is TRBJ1-3, the V gene TRBV9, with 7 bases lining up with TRBD1. V was clipped by 0 bases and J by 0 bases; unmatched bases: 3. This CDR3 contains 16 residues. In germline, CDR1 is SGDLS, CDR2 YYNGEE. The CDR3 DNA reads as TGTGCCAGCAGCGTAGGCTCAGGGGGCTCTGGAAACACCATATATTTT. Translated: CASSVGSGGSGNTIYF.

The chain employs TRBV3-1 (or the pseudogene TRBV3-2) and TRBJ1-2; D uncertain. The V gene lost 0 bases and the J gene lost 8 bases, with 16 bases spanning the gap. Germline CDR1 is LGHDT and CDR2 is YNNKEL (reference sequence). This CDR3 has 15 amino acids. The CDR3, as DNA: TGTGCCAGCAGCCAAGATTTGGCGGAGCGGGGAGGCTACACCTTC. Its protein product is CASSQDLAERGGYTF.

This chain links TRBV4-1 with TRBJ1-1; D call uncertain. The CDR3 sequence is 13 residues long. Germline V gene sequence: CDR1 MGHRA, CDR2 YSYEKL. The ends were cut back, 4 bases at V and 6 bases at J, with 12 bases in the middle. The CDR3 DNA reads as TGCGCCAGCAGCCGATATCGTGGAGCTGAAGCTTTCTTT. As protein: CASSRYRGAEAFF.

V is TRBV11-3 and J is TRBJ2-1; the D is unclear. CDR3 length equals 12 residues. Per germline, CDR1 SGHNT and CDR2 YENEEA. Trimming cost V 0 bases and J 8 bases, with 5 bases left between them. The CDR3 here is CASSLDPDEQFF. As DNA, the CDR3 is TGTGCCAGCAGCTTAGATCCCGATGAGCAGTTCTTC. Together with reference TRBV11-3 and TRBJ2-1, the CDR3 gives the full variable domain: EAGVVQSPRYKIIEKKQPVAFWCNPISGHNTLYWYLQNLGQGPELLIRYENEEAVDDSQLPKDRFSAERLKGVDSTLKIQPAELGDSAVYLCASSLDPDEQFFGPGTRLTVL.

This chain joins TRBV27 and TRBJ2-2, with D perhaps TRBD1 (6 bases). V dropped 1 base and J dropped 7 bases, with 19 bases sitting between them. Germline V lookup: CDR1 MNHEY, CDR2 SMNVEV (reference sequence). CDR3 length equals 17 residues. The CDR3 region has the DNA TGTGCCAGCAGTTTATATGGACTCACAGGGCCTGGCGGGGAGCTGTTTTTT. This sequence encodes CASSLYGLTGPGGELFF.

The chain links TRBV18 to TRBJ1-1; possibly TRBD1 for D (6 bases). V was shortened by 8 bases and J by 3 bases, with 13 bases between the two germline ends. Germline V lookup: CDR1 KGHSH, CDR2 LQKENI. This CDR3 is built from 13 residues. The CDR3 bases are TGTGCCAGCGCAGGGGAGGGGGACACTGAAGCTTTCTTT. Protein product: CASAGEGDTEAFF.

This clone was seen only once. The chain links TRBV4-2 to TRBJ1-1; 7 positions match TRBD1. CDR1 and CDR2 from the germline V gene are LGHNA and YNFKEQ. CDR3 length equals 13 residues. Losses at the gene ends were 3 bases for V and 8 bases for J; bases not matched to a gene: 6. The DNA for the CDR3 is TGTGCCAGCAGCCACCCTAAGACAGGGGAAGCTTTCTTT. Residues: CASSHPKTGEAFF.

This clone was recorded once. The gene calls are TRBV6-5 and TRBJ2-1; 13 positions agree with TRBD2. This CDR3 region has 16 residues. In germline, CDR1 is MNHEY, CDR2 SVGAGI. The J segment lost 7 bases and the V segment lost 0 bases, leaving 3 bases of the junction unmatched. This CDR3 is CASSYSTSGRPNEQFF. The CDR3 DNA is TGTGCCAGCAGTTACTCGACTAGCGGGAGGCCAAATGAGCAGTTCTTC.

The chain joins TRBV30 to TRBJ1-1, with D possibly being TRBD1 (5 bases). This CDR3 has 13 residues. V shed 4 bases and J shed 3 bases, with 12 bases lying between them. The germline CDR1 and CDR2 sequences are GTSNPN and SVGIG (reference sequence). The CDR3 region has the DNA TGTGCCTGGAAGTGGATACAGGACACTGAAGCTTTCTTT. Its translation: CAWKWIQDTEAFF.

The chain recombines TRBV4-2 with TRBJ2-5; TRBD2 matches 7 bases. The CDR3 runs to 15 residues. Germline loops: CDR1 LGHNA, CDR2 YNFKEQ. J gave up 5 bases and V 0 bases, and 6 bases lay outside the gene matches. The CDR3 is CASSQDLGGSETQYF. CDR3 nucleotides: TGTGCCAGCAGCCAAGATTTGGGAGGGTCGGAGACCCAGTACTTC.

This clone showed up just a few times. The chain uses TRBV7-3 and TRBJ2-1; 7 positions agree with TRBD2. CDR1 and CDR2 (germline): SGHTA, FQGTGA. The ends lost 8 bases at V and 5 bases at J; junction bases unmatched: 9. The CDR3 has 14 amino acids. CDR3: CASPLRGVDNEQFF. CDR3 sequence (DNA): TGTGCCAGCCCCCTCCGGGGGGTGGACAATGAGCAGTTCTTC.